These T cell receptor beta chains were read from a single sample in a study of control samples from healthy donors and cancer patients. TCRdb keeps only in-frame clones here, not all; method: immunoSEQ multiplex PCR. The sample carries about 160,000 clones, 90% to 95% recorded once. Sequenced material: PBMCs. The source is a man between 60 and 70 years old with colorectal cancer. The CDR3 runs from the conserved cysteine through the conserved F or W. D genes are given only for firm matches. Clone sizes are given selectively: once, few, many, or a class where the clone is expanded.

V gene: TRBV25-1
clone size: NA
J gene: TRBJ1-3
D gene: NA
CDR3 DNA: TGTGCCAGTCTTCCCTCAGGCGGAAACACCATATATTTT
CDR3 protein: CASLPSGGNTIYF

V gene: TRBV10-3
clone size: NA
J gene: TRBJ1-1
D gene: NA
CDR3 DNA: TGTGCCGCCACCGGGACAACGAACACTGAAGCTTTCTTT
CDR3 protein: CAATGTTNTEAFF

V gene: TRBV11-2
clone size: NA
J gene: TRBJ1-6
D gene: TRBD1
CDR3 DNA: TGTGCCAGCAGCTTAAGCTGGTTGCTGACAGGGAGAGGGTCACCCCTCCACTTT
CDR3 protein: CASSLSWLLTGRGSPLHF

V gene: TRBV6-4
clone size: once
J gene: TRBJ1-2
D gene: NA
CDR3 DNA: TGTGCCAGCAGTGACTCGCAGGCTACTAACTATGGTGGCTACACCTTC
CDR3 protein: CASSDSQATNYGGYTF

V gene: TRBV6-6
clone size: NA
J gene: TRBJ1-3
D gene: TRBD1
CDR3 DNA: TGTGCCAGCAGTTACTCACAGGGGTTCTCTGGAAACACCATATATTTT
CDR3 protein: CASSYSQGFSGNTIYF

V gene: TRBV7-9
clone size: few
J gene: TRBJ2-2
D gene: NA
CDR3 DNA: TGTGCCAGCAGCTTGAGTGGGGAGCTGTTTTTT
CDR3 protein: CASSLSGELFF

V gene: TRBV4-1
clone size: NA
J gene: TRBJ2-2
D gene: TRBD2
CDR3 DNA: TGCGCCAGCAGCCAAGTACTAGCGTCCGGGGAGCTGTTTTTT
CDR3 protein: CASSQVLASGELFF

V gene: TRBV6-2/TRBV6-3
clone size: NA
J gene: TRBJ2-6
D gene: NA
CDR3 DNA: TGTGCCAGCAGCTCCTTCCCCTCCAACGTCCTGACTTTC
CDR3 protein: CASSSFPSNVLTF

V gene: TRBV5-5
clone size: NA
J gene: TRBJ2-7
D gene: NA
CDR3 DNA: TGTGCCAGCAGGTGGACCCTCTCCTACGAGCAGTACTTC
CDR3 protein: CASRWTLSYEQYF

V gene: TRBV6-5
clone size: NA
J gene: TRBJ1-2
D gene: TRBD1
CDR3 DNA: TGTGCCAGCAGGGCAGGGGGCGCAAACTATGGCTACACCTTC
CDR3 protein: CASRAGGANYGYTF

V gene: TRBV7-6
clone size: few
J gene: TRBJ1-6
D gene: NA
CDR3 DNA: TGTGCCAGCAGCCTAGGACAGCCGACCGATTCACCCCTCCACTTT
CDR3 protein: CASSLGQPTDSPLHF

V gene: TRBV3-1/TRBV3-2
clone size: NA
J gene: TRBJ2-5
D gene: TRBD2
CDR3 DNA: TGTGCCAGCAGGGCTAGCGGGGGGGGAGAGACCCAGTACTTC
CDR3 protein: CASRASGGGETQYF

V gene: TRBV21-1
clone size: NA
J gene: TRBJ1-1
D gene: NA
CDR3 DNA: TGTGCCAGCAGCAAAGATAGGACACTGATTTTGAACACTGAAGCTTTCTTT
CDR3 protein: CASSKDRTLILNTEAFF

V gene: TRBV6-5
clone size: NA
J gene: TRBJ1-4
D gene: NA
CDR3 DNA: TGTGCCAGCAGTTACTCGTCCAATGAAAAACTGTTTTTT
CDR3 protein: CASSYSSNEKLFF

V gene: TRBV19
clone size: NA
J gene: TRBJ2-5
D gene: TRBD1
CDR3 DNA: TGTGCCAGTAGTCCGCGGACAGGGACTCAGACCCAGTACTTC
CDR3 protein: CASSPRTGTQTQYF

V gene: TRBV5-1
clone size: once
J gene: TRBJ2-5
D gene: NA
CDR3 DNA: TGCGCCAGCAGCGCTACCGGGACCAGCTTGGGGGAGACCCAGTACTTC
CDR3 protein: CASSATGTSLGETQYF

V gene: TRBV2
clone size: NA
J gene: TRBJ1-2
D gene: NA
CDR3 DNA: TGTGCCAGCAGGGGGGGAGGGACGATCTATGGCTACACCTTC
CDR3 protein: CASRGGGTIYGYTF

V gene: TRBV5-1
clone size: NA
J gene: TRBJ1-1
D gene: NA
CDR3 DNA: TGCGCCAGCAGCACAACGACAGGGAACACTGAAGCTTTCTTT
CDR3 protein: CASSTTTGNTEAFF

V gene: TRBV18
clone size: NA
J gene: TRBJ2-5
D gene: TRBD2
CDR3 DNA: TGTGCCAGCTCCCGAACTAGCGGGGGTAGAGAGACCCAGTACTTC
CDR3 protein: CASSRTSGGRETQYF

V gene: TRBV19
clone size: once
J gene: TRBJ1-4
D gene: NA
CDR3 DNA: TGTGCCAGTAGTTGGGGGGAAAAACTGTTTTTT
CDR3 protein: CASSWGEKLFF

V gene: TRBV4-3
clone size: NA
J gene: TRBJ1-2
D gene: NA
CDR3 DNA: TGCGCCAGCAGCCAAGATATCGGCCCGGGGATCTATGGCTACACCTTC
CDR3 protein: CASSQDIGPGIYGYTF

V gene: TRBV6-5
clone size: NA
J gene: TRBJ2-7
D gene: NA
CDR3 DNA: TGTGCCAGCAGTCCCGAGACAGGTACCAGGGAGCAGTACTTC
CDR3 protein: CASSPETGTREQYF

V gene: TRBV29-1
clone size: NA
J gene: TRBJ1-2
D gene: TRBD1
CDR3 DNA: TGCAGCGTGGGACAGGGTGACTATGGCTACACCTTC
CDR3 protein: CSVGQGDYGYTF

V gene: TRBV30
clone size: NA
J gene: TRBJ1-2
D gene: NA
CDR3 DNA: TGTGCCTGGAGTGTACAAGGGTCCTTTAACTATGGCTACACCTTC
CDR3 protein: CAWSVQGSFNYGYTF

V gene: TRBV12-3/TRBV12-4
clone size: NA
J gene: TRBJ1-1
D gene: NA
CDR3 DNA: TGTGCCAGCAGTTGGGCAGGGCACACTGAAGCTTTCTTT
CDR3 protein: CASSWAGHTEAFF

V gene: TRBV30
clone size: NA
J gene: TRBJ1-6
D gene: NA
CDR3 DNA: TGTGCCTGGTTGGGGCGTAATAATTCACCCCTCCACTTT
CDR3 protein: CAWLGRNNSPLHF

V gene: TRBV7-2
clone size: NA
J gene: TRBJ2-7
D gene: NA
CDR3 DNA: TGTGCCAGCAGCTTAAGTAAGGTCCCCGGGCTCGAGCAGTACTTC
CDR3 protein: CASSLSKVPGLEQYF

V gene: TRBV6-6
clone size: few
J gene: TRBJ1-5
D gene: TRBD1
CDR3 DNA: TGTGCCAGCAGCCCCGGGACAGGGCATCAGCCCCAGCATTTT
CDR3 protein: CASSPGTGHQPQHF

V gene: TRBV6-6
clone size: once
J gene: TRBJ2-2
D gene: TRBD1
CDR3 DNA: TGTGCCAGCAGTCGCCCGACAGGGGGGCCGAACACCGGGGAGCTGTTTTTT
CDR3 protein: CASSRPTGGPNTGELFF

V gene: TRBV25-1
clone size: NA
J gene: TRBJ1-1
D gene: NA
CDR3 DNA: TGTGCCAGCAGCGAGCAGGGTAAGGGGAACACTGAAGCTTTCTTT
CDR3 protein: CASSEQGKGNTEAFF

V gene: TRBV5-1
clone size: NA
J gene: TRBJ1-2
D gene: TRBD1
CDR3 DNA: TGCGCCAGCAGCTCAGGGGGCGGCGTTGCAGCAGGGGGCTACACCTTC
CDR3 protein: CASSSGGGVAAGGYTF

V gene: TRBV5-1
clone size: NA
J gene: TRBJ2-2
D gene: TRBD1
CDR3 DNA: TGCGCCAGCAGCTTGGAGCAGGGGGCAAACACCGGGGAGCTGTTTTTT
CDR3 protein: CASSLEQGANTGELFF

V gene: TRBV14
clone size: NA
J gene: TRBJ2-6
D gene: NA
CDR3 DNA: TGTGCCAGCAGCCTATTCGGAATCTCTGGGGCCAACGTCCTGACTTTC
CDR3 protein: CASSLFGISGANVLTF

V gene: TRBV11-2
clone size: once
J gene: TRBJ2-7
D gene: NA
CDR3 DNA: TGTGCCAGCAGCTTAGATCCGGGTGTAAGCGAGCAGTACTTC
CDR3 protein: CASSLDPGVSEQYF

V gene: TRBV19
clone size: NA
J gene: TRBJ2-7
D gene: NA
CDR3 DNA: TGTGCCAGTAGTATCGTTATCGGGGCCGCCTACGAGCAGTACTTC
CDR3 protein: CASSIVIGAAYEQYF

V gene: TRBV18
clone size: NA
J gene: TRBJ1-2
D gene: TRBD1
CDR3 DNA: TGTGCCAGCTCACCAAACCGGGACAGCGAACGGACGCCCTTC
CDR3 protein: CASSPNRDSERTPF

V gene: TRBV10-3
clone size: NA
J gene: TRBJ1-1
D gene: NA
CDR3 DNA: TGTGCCATCAGTGGGGGTGGGCAGGTGCCTATGAACACTGAAGCTTTCTTT
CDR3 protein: CAISGGGQVPMNTEAFF

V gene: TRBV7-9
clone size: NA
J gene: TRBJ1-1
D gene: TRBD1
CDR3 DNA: TGTGCCAGCAGCTTGACAGGGGGTACGAATATGAACACTGAAGCTTTCTTT
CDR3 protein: CASSLTGGTNMNTEAFF

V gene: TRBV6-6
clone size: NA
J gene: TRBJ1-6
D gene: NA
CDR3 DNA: TGTGCCAGTTCGGGGTTGGGAAGTAATTCACCCCTCCACTTT
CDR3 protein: CASSGLGSNSPLHF

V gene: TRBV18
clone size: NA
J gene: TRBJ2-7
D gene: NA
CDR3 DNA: TGTGCCAGCTCATCCCGACAGGGAGGGAACGAGCAGTACTTC
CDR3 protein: CASSSRQGGNEQYF

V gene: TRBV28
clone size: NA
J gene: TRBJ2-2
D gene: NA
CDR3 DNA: TGTGCCAGCAGCCGGGACGCCGCGAACACCGGGGAGCTGTTTTTT
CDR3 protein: CASSRDAANTGELFF

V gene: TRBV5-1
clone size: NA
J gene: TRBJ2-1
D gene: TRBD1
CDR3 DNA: TGCGCCAGCAGCTGGGGGACAGGGAGGGATGAGCAGTTCTTC
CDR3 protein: CASSWGTGRDEQFF

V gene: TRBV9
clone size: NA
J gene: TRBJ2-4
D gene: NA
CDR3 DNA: TGTGCCAGCAGCGCCAACCCAGGGGCCAAAAACATTCAGTACTTC
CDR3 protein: CASSANPGAKNIQYF

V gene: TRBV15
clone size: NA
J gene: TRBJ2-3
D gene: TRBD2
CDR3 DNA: TGTGCCACCAGCCTCGGGACTAGCGGGGGCGATACGCAGTATTTT
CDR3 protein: CATSLGTSGGDTQYF

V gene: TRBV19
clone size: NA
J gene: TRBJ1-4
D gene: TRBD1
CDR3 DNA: TGTGCCAGTAACGTGGGACAGGCTAATGAAAAACTGTTTTTT
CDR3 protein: CASNVGQANEKLFF

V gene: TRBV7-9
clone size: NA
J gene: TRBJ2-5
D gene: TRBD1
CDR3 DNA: TGTGCCAGCAGCCGGACAGGGGAGCAAGAGACCCAGTACTTC
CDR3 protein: CASSRTGEQETQYF

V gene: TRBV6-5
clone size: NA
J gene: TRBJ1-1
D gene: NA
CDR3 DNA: TGTGCCAGCACCCTCGGGCAGGGAGGCAACACTGAAGCTTTCTTT
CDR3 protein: CASTLGQGGNTEAFF

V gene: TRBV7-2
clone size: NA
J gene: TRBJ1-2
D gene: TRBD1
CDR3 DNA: TGTGCCAGCAGCCAGGGTGGGACAGTGATCCCTCGGGGCTACACCTTC
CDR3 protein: CASSQGGTVIPRGYTF

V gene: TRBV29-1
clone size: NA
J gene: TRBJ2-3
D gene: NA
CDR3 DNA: TGCAGCGCCCTTTGGGACCGCAGCACAGATACGCAGTATTTT
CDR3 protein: CSALWDRSTDTQYF

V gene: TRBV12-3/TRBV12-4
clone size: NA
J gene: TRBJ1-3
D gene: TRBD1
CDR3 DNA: TGTGCCAGCCGGGACAGGGTAGGAGACACCATATATTTT
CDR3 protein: CASRDRVGDTIYF

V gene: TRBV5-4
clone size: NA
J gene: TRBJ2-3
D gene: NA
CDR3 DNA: TGTGCCAGCAGCTTGGGGCCGGGGCGCACAGATACGCAGTATTTT
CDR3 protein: CASSLGPGRTDTQYF

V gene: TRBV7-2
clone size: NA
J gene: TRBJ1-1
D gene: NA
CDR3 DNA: TGTGCCAGCAGCTCTTACATAAACACTGAAGCTTTCTTT
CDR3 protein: CASSSYINTEAFF

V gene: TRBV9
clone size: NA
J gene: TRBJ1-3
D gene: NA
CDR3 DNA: TGTGCCAGCAGCGTAGATCCCTTGAGACGCGGCTCTGGGAACACCATATATTTT
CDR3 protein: CASSVDPLRRGSGNTIYF

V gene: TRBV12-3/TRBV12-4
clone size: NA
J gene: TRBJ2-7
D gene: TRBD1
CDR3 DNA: TGTGCCAGCAGTTCGGACAGGGGCTACGAGCAGTACTTC
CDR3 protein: CASSSDRGYEQYF

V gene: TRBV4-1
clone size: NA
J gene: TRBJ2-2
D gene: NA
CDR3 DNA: TGCGCCAGCAGCCAAGACCTAGGCAGGGGACTTGCCGGGGAGCTGTTTTTT
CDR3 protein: CASSQDLGRGLAGELFF

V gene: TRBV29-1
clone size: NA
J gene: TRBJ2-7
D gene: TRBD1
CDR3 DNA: TGCAGCGCCCGGCAAGGGACAGGGGGTTTTAAGCAGTACTTC
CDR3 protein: CSARQGTGGFKQYF

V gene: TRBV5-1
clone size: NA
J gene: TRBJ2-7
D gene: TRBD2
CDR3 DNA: TGCGCCAGCAGCTCCGCGGGGGGCGGGGGCACGAGGCAGTACTTC
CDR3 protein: CASSSAGGGGTRQYF

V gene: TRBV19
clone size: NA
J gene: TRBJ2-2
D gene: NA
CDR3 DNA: TGTGCCAGCGATAAGACACCGAACACCGGGGAGCTGTTTTTT
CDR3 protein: CASDKTPNTGELFF

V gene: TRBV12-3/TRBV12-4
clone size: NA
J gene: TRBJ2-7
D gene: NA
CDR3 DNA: TGTGCCAGCAGTAAACAGGGCTACGAGCAGTACTTC
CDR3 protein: CASSKQGYEQYF